The rows below give T cell receptor beta chains drawn from one sample of a study of persistence of HIV-infected CD4 T cells. Which antigens these TCRs recognize remains unknown. Sequencing was performed with immunoSEQ multiplex PCR; in TCRdb, only in-frame clones are kept and a portion is missing. In the table there are 25,000 to 35,000 clones, over 65% of which are singletons. The material was CD4+ T cells sorted from PBMCs after approximately 20-hour stimulation, obtained from a patient who received antiretroviral therapy. The receptors were gathered from an adult woman with HIV who was CMV-seropositive. Both conserved end residues are part of each CDR3. A D gene is named only where the DNA matches it firmly. Not every row has a clone size; where given, it reads once, few, many or a size class.

D gene: TRBD2
clone size: -
V gene: TRBV7-7
CDR3 length: 16
J gene: TRBJ2-2
CDR3 DNA: TGTGCCAGCAGCCGGACGACTGGCGGGGGGACCGGGGAGCTGTTTTTT
CDR3 protein: CASSRTTGGGTGELFF

D gene: TRBD1
clone size: few
V gene: TRBV19
CDR3 length: 15
J gene: TRBJ1-1
CDR3 DNA: TGTGCCAGTAGTATTTGGGGCAGGGGGCAAATTGAAGCTTTCTTT
CDR3 protein: CASSIWGRGQIEAFF

D gene: TRBD2
clone size: few
V gene: TRBV7-6
CDR3 length: 15
J gene: TRBJ2-5
CDR3 DNA: TGTGCCAGCAGCTTAGTGGCGGGGGTGCAAGAGACCCAGTACTTC
CDR3 protein: CASSLVAGVQETQYF

D gene: TRBD1
clone size: -
V gene: TRBV7-3
CDR3 length: 16
J gene: TRBJ2-2
CDR3 DNA: TGTGCCAGCAGCTCCTCGACAGGGCGATACACCGGGGAGCTGTTTTTT
CDR3 protein: CASSSSTGRYTGELFF

D gene: -
clone size: once
V gene: TRBV7-9
CDR3 length: 18
J gene: TRBJ1-1
CDR3 DNA: TGTGCCAGCAGCCGAGGCGGGGGGGTTCCCCCGCGAAACACTGAAGCTTTCTTT
CDR3 protein: CASSRGGGVPPRNTEAFF

D gene: -
clone size: few
V gene: TRBV5-6
CDR3 length: 12
J gene: TRBJ1-1
CDR3 DNA: TGTGCCAGCAGCGACTATAACACTGAAGCTTTCTTT
CDR3 protein: CASSDYNTEAFF

D gene: -
clone size: once
V gene: TRBV7-2
CDR3 length: 14
J gene: TRBJ1-5
CDR3 DNA: TGTGCCAGCAGTGGGAGTCCAGGGACTCAGCCCCAGCATTTT
CDR3 protein: CASSGSPGTQPQHF

D gene: -
clone size: -
V gene: TRBV9
CDR3 length: 16
J gene: TRBJ1-3
CDR3 DNA: TGTGCCAGCAGCCCAACCCCCGCAGTCTCTGGAAACACCATATATTTT
CDR3 protein: CASSPTPAVSGNTIYF

D gene: -
clone size: -
V gene: TRBV3-1/TRBV3-2
CDR3 length: 14
J gene: TRBJ1-6
CDR3 DNA: TGTGCCAGCAAGAGGGGCGATAGGGATTCACCCCTCCACTTT
CDR3 protein: CASKRGDRDSPLHF

D gene: TRBD1
clone size: -
V gene: TRBV30
CDR3 length: 16
J gene: TRBJ1-2
CDR3 DNA: TGTGCCTGGAGTGGGCAGGGACAGGGTTTCGGTGATGGCTACACCTTC
CDR3 protein: CAWSGQGQGFGDGYTF

D gene: -
clone size: -
V gene: TRBV30
CDR3 length: 13
J gene: TRBJ1-2
CDR3 DNA: TGTGCCTGGAGTGCGGTTCCCGGGGGTGGCTACACCTTC
CDR3 protein: CAWSAVPGGGYTF

D gene: -
clone size: -
V gene: TRBV5-1
CDR3 length: 14
J gene: TRBJ1-2
CDR3 DNA: TGCGCCAGCAGCCTGGATCAGGGGTTGGATGGCTACACCTTC
CDR3 protein: CASSLDQGLDGYTF

D gene: -
clone size: -
V gene: TRBV13
CDR3 length: 11
J gene: TRBJ2-1
CDR3 DNA: TGTGCCAGCAGCCGGGTGAATGAGCAGTTCTTC
CDR3 protein: CASSRVNEQFF

D gene: -
clone size: -
V gene: TRBV18
CDR3 length: 13
J gene: TRBJ1-1
CDR3 DNA: TGTGCCAGCTCACCCCAGGGAGGTACTGAAGCTTTCTTT
CDR3 protein: CASSPQGGTEAFF

D gene: TRBD1
clone size: -
V gene: TRBV18
CDR3 length: 16
J gene: TRBJ2-3
CDR3 DNA: TGTGCCAGCTCACCACCCGGGACAGGGTATGAAGATACGCAGTATTTT
CDR3 protein: CASSPPGTGYEDTQYF

D gene: -
clone size: -
V gene: TRBV12-3/TRBV12-4
CDR3 length: 13
J gene: TRBJ1-2
CDR3 DNA: TGTGCCAGCAGCCGGGACGGCCTCTATGGCTACACCTTC
CDR3 protein: CASSRDGLYGYTF

D gene: TRBD2
clone size: -
V gene: TRBV19
CDR3 length: 16
J gene: TRBJ2-3
CDR3 DNA: TGTGCCAGTAGTCTGACTAGCGGCTATAGCACAGATACGCAGTATTTT
CDR3 protein: CASSLTSGYSTDTQYF

D gene: -
clone size: -
V gene: TRBV30
CDR3 length: 14
J gene: TRBJ1-5
CDR3 DNA: TGTGCCTGGAATCAGCAGGGAGGCAATCAGCCCCAGCATTTT
CDR3 protein: CAWNQQGGNQPQHF